This is a list of T cell receptor beta chains from one sample in a study of OX40 agonist ivuxolimab in advanced cancers. TCRdb's copy holds only in-frame clones and misses some; the assay was immunoSEQ multiplex PCR. The sample lists 55,000 to 80,000 clones; 81% were seen once. The sample was CD4+ or CD8+ T cells sorted from blood, taken in a trial of the OX40 agonist ivuxolimab. These receptors originate from an adult with an advanced solid tumor such as melanoma, head and neck, liver or kidney cancer. Each CDR3 is given with its conserved first and last residue. A D gene is named only where the DNA matches it firmly. Clone size, where shown, is once, few, many, or a class for clones that have expanded.

d_call: TRBD1
clone_size: NA
j_call: TRBJ1-1
v_call: TRBV9
cdr3_aa: CASSPRGTGEIGAFF
cdr3_nt: TGTGCCAGCTCCCCTAGAGGTACAGGGGAAATTGGAGCTTTCTTT

d_call: TRBD1
clone_size: NA
j_call: TRBJ2-1
v_call: TRBV9
cdr3_aa: CASSVDDRGNEQFF
cdr3_nt: TGTGCCAGCAGCGTAGATGACAGGGGGAATGAGCAGTTCTTC

d_call: NA
clone_size: once
j_call: TRBJ1-4
v_call: TRBV4-3
cdr3_aa: CASSQERQRNEKLFF
cdr3_nt: TGCGCCAGCAGCCAAGAGCGGCAGCGTAATGAAAAACTGTTTTTT

d_call: TRBD1
clone_size: NA
j_call: TRBJ1-4
v_call: TRBV7-9
cdr3_aa: CASSRQGADEKLFF
cdr3_nt: TGTGCCAGCAGCCGACAGGGGGCTGATGAAAAACTGTTTTTT

d_call: TRBD1
clone_size: NA
j_call: TRBJ2-1
v_call: TRBV5-1
cdr3_aa: CASSWGDRDYNEQFF
cdr3_nt: TGCGCCAGCAGCTGGGGGGACAGGGACTACAATGAGCAGTTCTTC

d_call: NA
clone_size: few
j_call: TRBJ1-1
v_call: TRBV6-6
cdr3_aa: CASSPLRGENTEAFF
cdr3_nt: TGTGCCAGCAGTCCCCTCAGGGGCGAGAACACTGAAGCTTTCTTT

d_call: NA
clone_size: NA
j_call: TRBJ2-6
v_call: TRBV19
cdr3_aa: CASRGESYGANVLTF
cdr3_nt: TGTGCCAGTAGGGGCGAGTCATACGGGGCCAACGTCCTGACTTTC

d_call: NA
clone_size: NA
j_call: TRBJ2-1
v_call: TRBV27
cdr3_aa: CASSPSGVQYNEQFF
cdr3_nt: TGTGCCAGCAGTCCCTCGGGGGTCCAGTACAATGAGCAGTTCTTC

d_call: TRBD1
clone_size: NA
j_call: TRBJ2-7
v_call: TRBV7-2
cdr3_aa: CASSSSTGGEQYF
cdr3_nt: TGTGCCAGCAGCTCATCGACAGGGGGCGAGCAGTACTTC

d_call: TRBD1
clone_size: NA
j_call: TRBJ1-2
v_call: TRBV2
cdr3_aa: CASSGRDRVFRGYTF
cdr3_nt: TGTGCCAGCAGTGGCCGGGACAGGGTATTTCGTGGCTACACCTTC

d_call: NA
clone_size: NA
j_call: TRBJ2-2
v_call: TRBV19
cdr3_aa: CASSIDRGWYTGELFF
cdr3_nt: TGTGCCAGTAGTATAGACAGGGGATGGTACACCGGGGAGCTGTTTTTT

d_call: TRBD2
clone_size: NA
j_call: TRBJ2-7
v_call: TRBV7-8
cdr3_aa: CASRGSGASYEQYF
cdr3_nt: TGTGCCAGCAGAGGGAGCGGGGCTTCCTACGAGCAGTACTTC

d_call: NA
clone_size: few
j_call: TRBJ1-4
v_call: TRBV4-2
cdr3_aa: CASSLRRGKLFF
cdr3_nt: TGTGCCAGCAGCCTCAGGAGGGGAAAACTGTTTTTT

d_call: TRBD2
clone_size: NA
j_call: TRBJ2-5
v_call: TRBV4-2
cdr3_aa: CASSPSGGLEETQYF
cdr3_nt: TGTGCCAGCAGTCCCAGCGGGGGCCTAGAGGAGACCCAGTACTTC

d_call: NA
clone_size: NA
j_call: TRBJ2-5
v_call: TRBV28
cdr3_aa: CASSRSGGGETQYF
cdr3_nt: TGTGCCAGCAGCCGATCGGGGGGCGGGGAGACCCAGTACTTC

d_call: NA
clone_size: NA
j_call: TRBJ1-1
v_call: TRBV5-1
cdr3_aa: CASSRAAGRDTEAFF
cdr3_nt: TGCGCCAGCTCCCGGGCGGCCGGGAGAGACACTGAAGCTTTCTTT

d_call: TRBD1
clone_size: NA
j_call: TRBJ1-1
v_call: TRBV5-6
cdr3_aa: CASSVIDREVAEAFF
cdr3_nt: TGTGCCAGCAGCGTAATCGACAGGGAGGTTGCTGAAGCTTTCTTT

d_call: NA
clone_size: NA
j_call: TRBJ1-1
v_call: TRBV10-2
cdr3_aa: CASRTNMNTEAFF
cdr3_nt: TGCGCCAGCAGGACGAACATGAACACTGAAGCTTTCTTT

d_call: NA
clone_size: NA
j_call: TRBJ1-2
v_call: TRBV6-4
cdr3_aa: CASSVSHTAGVNYGYTF
cdr3_nt: TGTGCCAGCAGTGTCTCCCATACAGCCGGGGTAAACTATGGCTACACCTTC

d_call: NA
clone_size: once
j_call: TRBJ2-7
v_call: TRBV7-6
cdr3_aa: CASSLGVSSYEQYF
cdr3_nt: TGTGCCAGCAGCTTAGGCGTCAGCTCCTACGAGCAGTACTTC

d_call: NA
clone_size: NA
j_call: TRBJ1-2
v_call: TRBV7-2
cdr3_aa: CASSFGVVGYTF
cdr3_nt: TGTGCCAGCAGCTTCGGGGTGGTTGGCTACACCTTC

d_call: NA
clone_size: NA
j_call: TRBJ2-5
v_call: TRBV5-6
cdr3_aa: CASSAAGRRQETQYF
cdr3_nt: TGTGCCAGCAGCGCGGCGGGAAGACGGCAAGAGACCCAGTACTTC

d_call: TRBD1
clone_size: NA
j_call: TRBJ1-2
v_call: TRBV23-1
cdr3_aa: CASSQSRQGKTRGYTF
cdr3_nt: TGCGCCAGCAGTCAATCACGACAGGGGAAGACCCGGGGCTACACCTTC

d_call: TRBD1
clone_size: NA
j_call: TRBJ2-2
v_call: TRBV4-1
cdr3_aa: CASSWEQGSITGELFF
cdr3_nt: TGCGCCAGCAGCTGGGAACAGGGGAGTATAACCGGGGAGCTGTTTTTT

d_call: NA
clone_size: NA
j_call: TRBJ2-6
v_call: TRBV19
cdr3_aa: CASSIASGANVLTF
cdr3_nt: TGTGCCAGTAGTATCGCCTCTGGGGCCAACGTCCTGACTTTC

d_call: TRBD1
clone_size: NA
j_call: TRBJ1-2
v_call: TRBV5-1
cdr3_aa: CASSLEAGGYYGYTF
cdr3_nt: TGCGCCAGCAGCTTGGAGGCAGGGGGCTACTATGGCTACACCTTC

d_call: NA
clone_size: NA
j_call: TRBJ1-1
v_call: TRBV29-1
cdr3_aa: CSVSQERAFF
cdr3_nt: TGCAGCGTGAGCCAGGAGAGGGCTTTCTTT

d_call: TRBD1
clone_size: NA
j_call: TRBJ1-2
v_call: TRBV10-3
cdr3_aa: CAISEGRDRGLKLLLPYTF
cdr3_nt: TGTGCCATCAGTGAGGGCAGGGACAGGGGGCTTAAACTCCTTCTCCCCTACACCTTC

d_call: NA
clone_size: NA
j_call: TRBJ1-2
v_call: TRBV5-1
cdr3_aa: CASSTGLDGYTF
cdr3_nt: TGTGCCAGCAGCACGGGACTGGATGGCTACACCTTC

d_call: TRBD2
clone_size: NA
j_call: TRBJ2-5
v_call: TRBV29-1
cdr3_aa: CSVGPSGGKVETQYF
cdr3_nt: TGCAGCGTTGGACCTAGCGGGGGGAAAGTGGAGACCCAGTACTTC

d_call: NA
clone_size: NA
j_call: TRBJ2-2
v_call: TRBV10-3
cdr3_aa: CATRDKPNTGELFF
cdr3_nt: TGTGCCACGAGGGACAAACCGAACACCGGGGAGCTGTTTTTT

d_call: NA
clone_size: NA
j_call: TRBJ1-2
v_call: TRBV25-1
cdr3_aa: CASSNIYGYTF
cdr3_nt: TGTGCCAGCAGTAATATCTATGGCTACACCTTC

d_call: NA
clone_size: NA
j_call: TRBJ2-2
v_call: TRBV4-1
cdr3_aa: CASSQRVAGELFF
cdr3_nt: TGCGCCAGCAGCCAGCGGGTAGCCGGGGAGCTGTTTTTT

d_call: TRBD1
clone_size: NA
j_call: TRBJ2-5
v_call: TRBV6-1
cdr3_aa: CASRKTGEETQYF
cdr3_nt: TGTGCCAGCAGGAAGACAGGGGAGGAGACCCAGTACTTC

d_call: NA
clone_size: few
j_call: TRBJ1-2
v_call: TRBV7-9
cdr3_aa: CASSRTEGIYTF
cdr3_nt: TGTGCCAGCAGCCGGACAGAAGGGATATACACCTTC

d_call: NA
clone_size: NA
j_call: TRBJ1-5
v_call: TRBV18
cdr3_aa: CASSPRTPSGQPQHF
cdr3_nt: TGTGCCAGCTCACCCCGAACACCGTCAGGTCAGCCCCAGCATTTT

d_call: NA
clone_size: few
j_call: TRBJ1-2
v_call: TRBV19
cdr3_aa: CASSKATDSYGYTF
cdr3_nt: TGTGCCAGTAGTAAGGCCACGGACAGCTATGGCTACACCTTC

d_call: TRBD1
clone_size: NA
j_call: TRBJ1-2
v_call: TRBV6-6
cdr3_aa: CASSYADRGRGYTF
cdr3_nt: TGTGCCAGCAGTTACGCGGACAGGGGTCGGGGCTACACCTTC

d_call: NA
clone_size: NA
j_call: TRBJ2-7
v_call: TRBV6-1
cdr3_aa: CASREGGDNTYEQYF
cdr3_nt: TGTGCCAGCAGGGAAGGGGGGGACAACACCTACGAGCAGTACTTC